This TCR beta chain appears in the sequencing data of a study of CD8+ T cells in alopecia areata. Study summary: Treated patients received oral tofacitinib, 5 to 10 mg twice daily.

cDNA serving as the sequencing template came from extracted, reverse transcribed RNA. Profiling relied on immunoSEQ multiplex PCR, and the TCRdb table lists in-frame clones only, not all of them. The sample yields over 85,000 clones, more than 65% seen once. The treatment was: oral pan-JAK inhibitor, 5-10 mg twice daily. The CDR3 runs 14 residues. V dropped 1 base and J dropped 5 bases, with 11 bases sitting between them. Germline values: CDR1 SGHVS, CDR2 FNYEAQ. The V gene is TRBV7-6, the J gene TRBJ2-5, with no clear D. The sequence came from a human donor with alopecia areata. Here the sequenced sample was CD8+ T cells sorted from blood, taken around week 44, from a patient treated with tofacitinib. The CDR3 DNA reads TGTGCCAGCAGCTTAGTAGCCTATTCGGAGACCCAGTACTTC. As protein: CASSLVAYSETQYF.